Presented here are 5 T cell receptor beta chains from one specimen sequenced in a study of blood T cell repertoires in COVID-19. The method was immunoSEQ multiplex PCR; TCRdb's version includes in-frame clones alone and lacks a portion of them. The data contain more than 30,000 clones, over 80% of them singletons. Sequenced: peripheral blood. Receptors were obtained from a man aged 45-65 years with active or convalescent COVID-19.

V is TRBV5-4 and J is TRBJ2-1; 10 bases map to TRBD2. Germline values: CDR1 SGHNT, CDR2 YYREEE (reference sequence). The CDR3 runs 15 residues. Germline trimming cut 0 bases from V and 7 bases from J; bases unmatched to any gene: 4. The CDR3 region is CASSLGLAGSNEQFF. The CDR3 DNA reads TGTGCCAGCAGCTTGGGACTAGCGGGTTCTAATGAGCAGTTCTTC.

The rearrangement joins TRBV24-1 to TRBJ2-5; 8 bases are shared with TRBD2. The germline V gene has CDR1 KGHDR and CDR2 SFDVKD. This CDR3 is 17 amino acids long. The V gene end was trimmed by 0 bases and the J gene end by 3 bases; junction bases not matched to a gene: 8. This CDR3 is CATSDLQGLAGKETQYF. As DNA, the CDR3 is TGTGCCACCAGTGATTTGCAGGGTCTAGCGGGTAAAGAGACCCAGTACTTC.

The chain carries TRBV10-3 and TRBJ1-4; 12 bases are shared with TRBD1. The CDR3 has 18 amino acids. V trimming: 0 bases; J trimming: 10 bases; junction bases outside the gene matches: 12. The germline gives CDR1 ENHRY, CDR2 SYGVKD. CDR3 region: CAISESEAGTGGNRKLFF. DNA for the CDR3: TGTGCCATCAGTGAGTCCGAGGCCGGGACAGGGGGCAACAGAAAACTGTTTTTT.

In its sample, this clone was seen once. The CDR3 DNA reads TGCAGCGGGGAAGCGGGGGCTAGCACAGATACGCAGTATTTT. It yields the protein CSGEAGASTDTQYF. This chain uses TRBV29-1 with TRBJ2-3; 8 bases fit TRBD2. Germline loops: CDR1 SQVTM, CDR2 ANQGSEA. The CDR3 runs to 14 residues. The junction had 6 bases not matched to a gene; V was cut back by 7 bases and J by 0 bases.

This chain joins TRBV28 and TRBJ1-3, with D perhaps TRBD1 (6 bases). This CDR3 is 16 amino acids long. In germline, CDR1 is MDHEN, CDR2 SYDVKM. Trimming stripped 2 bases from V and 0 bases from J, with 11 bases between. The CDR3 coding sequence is TGTGCCAGCAGTTTAGGAGGACAGTTCTCTGGAAACACCATATATTTT. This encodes CASSLGGQFSGNTIYF.